One sample yielded the 26 T cell receptor beta chains listed below, sequenced in a study of cytomegalovirus exposure and HLA in healthy donors. The PCR was carried out with 60 Vbeta primers and 13 Jbeta primers. Assay used: immunoSEQ multiplex PCR; TCRdb lists only in-frame clones, some missing. The table lists roughly 120,000 clones, roughly three fifths of them singletons. Sequenced material: PBMCs. These receptors all come from a woman in her 40s in good health and CMV-seropositive.

This clone has just one count. The V and J genes are TRBV19 and TRBJ2-3, with 9 bases fitting TRBD1. Germline CDR1 reads LNHDA; CDR2 reads SQIVND (reference sequence). V trimming: 6 bases; J trimming: 2 bases; junction bases outside the gene matches: 9. The CDR3 has 16 amino acids. CDR3 DNA sequence: TGTGCCAGTAGCAATTGGGACAGGGTGTCCACAGATACGCAGTATTTT. Protein: CASSNWDRVSTDTQYF.

Many counts were recorded for this clone. The chain links TRBV19 to TRBJ1-5; D is uncertain. V was cut by 1 base and J by 7 bases, with 11 bases left in between. The CDR3 sequence is 14 residues long. CDR1 LNHDA and CDR2 SQIVND come from the germline V gene (reference sequence). The CDR3 here is CASSIGPSRQPQHF. CDR3 bases: TGTGCCAGTAGTATAGGACCCTCGAGGCAGCCCCAGCATTTT. Supplemented by reference TRBV19 and TRBJ1-5, the full variable domain reads DGGITQSPKYLFRKEGQNVTLSCEQNLNHDAMYWYRQDPGQGLRLIYYSQIVNDFQKGDIAEGYSVSREKKESFPLTVTSAQKNPTAFYLCASSIGPSRQPQHFGDGTRLSIL.

V gene TRBV6-4 combines with J gene TRBJ1-3; TRBD1 agrees at 7 bases. Germline CDR1 and CDR2: MRHNA and SNTAGT. The CDR3 is 15 amino acids. V lost 5 bases, J lost 2 bases, and 6 bases stayed unmatched. CDR3 protein: CASSSQTGPGNTIYF. CDR3 sequence (DNA): TGTGCCAGCAGTTCTCAGACAGGGCCTGGAAACACCATATATTTT.

The rearrangement joins TRBV18 to TRBJ2-2; TRBD2 agrees at 10 bases. The CDR3 sequence is 15 residues long. Per germline, CDR1 KGHSH and CDR2 LQKENI. The V segment lost 6 bases and the J segment 1 base; nucleotides outside the gene matches: 2. Written as DNA, the CDR3 is TGTGCCAGCTCCCCTAGCGGGAGGAACACCGGGGAGCTGTTTTTT. Translation: CASSPSGRNTGELFF.

This clone was seen a handful of times. The rearrangement joins TRBV4-2 to TRBJ2-7; maybe TRBD2 (6 bases). Germline V gene sequence: CDR1 LGHNA, CDR2 YNFKEQ. This CDR3 region has 16 residues. Trimming took 1 base from V and 5 from J, leaving 18 bases between them. CDR3 region: CASSQAVAASVHEQYF. CDR3 coding DNA: TGTGCCAGCAGCCAAGCAGTAGCGGCGAGCGTCCACGAGCAGTACTTC.

The chain joins TRBV9 to TRBJ1-2; D gene unclear. Germline V lookup: CDR1 SGDLS, CDR2 YYNGEE. The V end lost 2 bases, the J end lost 3 bases, and 23 bases lay between the germline ends. This CDR3 region has 18 residues. CDR3 in amino acids: CASSVSVARRLNDYGYTF. CDR3 nucleotide sequence: TGTGCCAGCAGCGTCAGCGTCGCTCGACGGCTAAACGACTATGGCTACACCTTC.

This clone was seen only a few times. This chain uses TRBV27 with TRBJ2-7; TRBD1 aligns across 11 bases. Germline CDR1 is MNHEY and CDR2 is SMNVEV (reference sequence). J was trimmed by 3 bases and V by 6 bases; bases with no gene match: 4. There are 14 residues in the CDR3. The CDR3 DNA reads as TGTGCCAGCAGACCGGGACAGGGGGGCTACGAGCAGTACTTC. This gives the protein CASRPGQGGYEQYF.

The genes are TRBV4-1 and TRBJ2-5, with TRBD2 matching over 7 bases. The DNA end is more similar to TRBJ2-7, so the J call may be wrong. Germline CDR1 and CDR2: MGHRA and YSYEKL. This CDR3 region has 15 residues. The CDR3 sequence is CASSQGQGGTYEQYF. CDR3 nucleotides: TGCGCCAGCAGCCAAGGGCAGGGAGGGACCTACGAGCAGTACTTC.

The table lists this clone with a few counts. This chain connects TRBV6-5 to TRBJ2-7; D is uncertain. V lost 2 bases and J 5 bases, leaving 13 bases between the germline ends. This CDR3 comprises 14 residues. Germline CDR1 MNHEY, CDR2 SVGAGI. In nucleotides, the CDR3 is TGTGCCAGCAGTTACGGGCCGGCCCGGAACGAGCAGTACTTC. It codes for CASSYGPARNEQYF.

The J gene is TRBJ1-2, the V gene TRBV27; a weak D match, TRBD1 (5 bases). Germline assignment: CDR1 MNHEY and CDR2 SMNVEV (reference sequence). V lost 7 bases and J lost 5, with 17 bases in between. This CDR3 contains 14 residues. Here the CDR3 DNA reads TGTGCCAGCACTCCCTCCTGGCGGGGGTATGGCTACACCTTC. It translates to CASTPSWRGYGYTF.

There are a few counts of this clone. The chain uses TRBV4-1 and TRBJ2-7, with TRBD1 matching 10 bases. The trim removed 2 bases at V and 1 base at J, leaving 5 bases unmatched. The CDR3 consists of 16 residues. Per the germline V gene, CDR1 is MGHRA and CDR2 is YSYEKL. The CDR3 nucleotides are TGCGCCAGCAGCCAACCGGGGACAGGGGCATCCTACGAGCAGTACTTC. Its translation is CASSQPGTGASYEQYF.

The chain couples TRBV2 to TRBJ2-1, with a weak D call TRBD1 (6 bases). Germline CDR1 is SNHLY and CDR2 is FYNNEI. The CDR3 extends over 18 amino acids. Trimming cost V 2 bases and J 12 bases, with 29 bases left between them. The CDR3 nucleotides read TGTGCCAGCAGTGAATCCCCTCAGGGGACCCTTTCCGAAGTGGGGCAGTTCTTC. This sequence encodes CASSESPQGTLSEVGQFF.

The chain couples TRBV7-9 to TRBJ1-1; perhaps TRBD1 as D (6 bases). With 5 bases removed from V and 5 bases from J, the gap between germline ends came to 18 bases. The germline gives CDR1 SEHNR, CDR2 FQNEAQ (reference sequence). This CDR3 region has 15 residues. CDR3 sequence (DNA): TGTGCCAGCAGCCTAAGTACAGGGATGGGAACTGAAGCTTTCTTT. This gives the protein CASSLSTGMGTEAFF.

With regard to this clone: The same CDR3 also results from other DNA sequences found in this sample. V is TRBV7-2 and J is TRBJ2-5; the match to TRBD1 covers 9 bases. Germline V gene sequence: CDR1 SGHTA, CDR2 FQGNSA. CDR3 length: 14 residues. Trimming at V came to 5 bases and at J to 3 bases, leaving 4 bases not matched to a gene. CDR3 DNA sequence: TGTGCCAGCAGCAGCCGGACAGGGGAAGAGACCCAGTACTTC. It yields the protein CASSSRTGEETQYF.

This chain links TRBV28 with TRBJ2-5; 11 bases map to TRBD2. After removal of 6 bases from V and 9 bases from J, the junction contained 12 bases not matched to a gene. This CDR3 has 15 amino acids. From germline, CDR1 is MDHEN and CDR2 SYDVKM. The CDR3 nucleotides read TGTGCCAGCAGCATCAGGGGACTAGCGGACAGGGCCCAGTACTTC. Protein: CASSIRGLADRAQYF.

The V and J genes are TRBV6-4 and TRBJ2-3, with 10 positions matching TRBD2. Per germline, CDR1 MRHNA and CDR2 SNTAGT. This CDR3 spans 17 amino acids. With V trimmed by 3 bases and J by 3 bases, 9 bases remained unmatched. The CDR3 here is CASSEGSGRFRTDTQYF. CDR3 bases: TGTGCCAGCAGTGAGGGTAGCGGGAGGTTTCGAACAGATACGCAGTATTTT.

The gene calls are TRBV5-8 and TRBJ2-1, with 16 bases that match TRBD2. CDR3 size: 19 residues. V shed 5 bases, J shed 6 bases, and the junction held 14 bases outside the gene matches. Germline V CDR1 and CDR2: SGHTS, YDEGEE. CDR3 sequence (DNA): TGTGCCAGCAGTTATACGGGACTAGCGGGAGGGCACGTGGTCAATGAGCAGTTCTTC. Residues: CASSYTGLAGGHVVNEQFF.

The genes are TRBV5-1 and TRBJ2-7; D possibly corresponds to TRBD1 (6 bases). The germline gives CDR1 SGHRS, CDR2 YFSETQ. Trimming removed 0 bases at V and 4 bases at J, with 17 bases between. The CDR3 contains 16 residues. CDR3 sequence reads: CASSLENRVAGYEQYF. In DNA form, the CDR3 reads TGCGCCAGCAGCTTGGAAAACAGGGTTGCTGGATACGAGCAGTACTTC. Using reference TRBV5-1 and TRBJ2-7 for the parts outside the CDR3, the full variable domain is KAGVTQTPRYLIKTRGQQVTLSCSPISGHRSVSWYQQTPGQGLQFLFEYFSETQRNKGNFPGRFSGRQFSNSRSEMNVSTLELGDSALYLCASSLENRVAGYEQYFGPGTRLTVT.

This clone was recorded once. This chain connects TRBV11-2 to TRBJ2-2; 10 bases align to TRBD2. The V gene end was trimmed by 0 bases and the J gene end by 5 bases; junction bases not matched to a gene: 9. This CDR3 spans 18 amino acids. Germline V gives CDR1 SGHAT, CDR2 FQNNGV. The CDR3 DNA follows: TGTGCCAGCAGCTTAGATTCCCCGGGACTAGCGAGAACCGGGGAGCTGTTTTTT. Translating it yields CASSLDSPGLARTGELFF.

This chain uses TRBV7-8 with TRBJ2-1; 13 bases map to TRBD2. With V trimmed by 5 bases and J by 6 bases, 7 bases remained unmatched. Per the germline V gene, CDR1 is SGHVS and CDR2 is FQNEAQ. The CDR3 has 16 residues. The CDR3 sequence is CASSDWTSGSGNEQFF. The CDR3 region has the DNA TGTGCCAGCAGCGACTGGACTAGCGGGAGCGGCAATGAGCAGTTCTTC. Supplemented by reference TRBV7-8 and TRBJ2-1, the full variable domain reads GAGVSQSPRYKVAKRGQDVALRCDPISGHVSLFWYQQALGQGPEFLTYFQNEAQLDKSGLPSDRFFAERPEGSVSTLKIQRTQQEDSAVYLCASSDWTSGSGNEQFFGPGTRLTVL.

The V and J genes are TRBV9 and TRBJ1-2; TRBD1 is a possible D gene (6 bases). This CDR3 comprises 17 residues. V was pared by 0 bases and J by 5 bases, with 20 bases between. CDR1 and CDR2 from the germline V gene are SGDLS and YYNGEE. The CDR3 sequence is CASSVAPSSGAGYGYTF. CDR3 coding DNA: TGTGCCAGCAGCGTAGCTCCATCGTCAGGGGCCGGGTATGGCTACACCTTC.

Concerning this clone: Other DNA sequences from this sample encode an identical CDR3 as well. This sequence joins TRBV4-3 and TRBJ2-2; 11 bases match TRBD2. The CDR3 totals 19 residues. The V and J ends lost 0 bases and 3 bases, in that order; junction bases with no gene match: 9. The germline V gene has CDR1 LGHNA and CDR2 YSLEER. The CDR3 protein is CASSQELAGARKDTGELFF. The DNA for the CDR3 is TGCGCCAGCAGCCAAGAACTAGCGGGAGCGAGAAAGGACACCGGGGAGCTGTTTTTT.

The J gene is TRBJ2-1, the V gene TRBV27, with 9 bases identical to TRBD1. The CDR3 consists of 15 residues. After removal of 5 bases from V and 4 bases from J, the junction contained 6 bases not matched to a gene. Per germline, CDR1 MNHEY and CDR2 SMNVEV (reference sequence). The CDR3: CASSPRDRVYNEQFF. The CDR3, as DNA: TGTGCCAGCAGTCCCCGGGACAGGGTTTACAATGAGCAGTTCTTC.

The chain uses TRBV19 and TRBJ2-1, with 7 bases matching TRBD1. The J segment lost 10 bases and the V segment lost 0 bases, leaving 3 bases of the junction unmatched. Germline CDR1 is LNHDA and CDR2 is SQIVND (reference sequence). The CDR3 length is 13 residues. Here the CDR3 DNA reads TGTGCCAGTAGTATAGAATGGACAGGCGAGCAGTTCTTC. This encodes CASSIEWTGEQFF.

V and J are TRBV7-9 and TRBJ2-1; TRBD2 matches 7 bases. The CDR3 sequence is 14 residues long. V gave up 8 bases and J gave up 0 bases; unmatched junction bases: 4. The germline V gene encodes CDR1 SEHNR and CDR2 FQNEAQ (reference sequence). The CDR3, as DNA: TGTGCCAGCTCCTGGGGGGGCTCCTACAATGAGCAGTTCTTC. It codes for CASSWGGSYNEQFF. Using reference TRBV7-9 and TRBJ2-1 for the parts outside the CDR3, the full variable domain is DTGVSQNPRHKITKRGQNVTFRCDPISEHNRLYWYRQTLGQGPEFLTYFQNEAQLEKSRLLSDRFSAERPKGSFSTLEIQRTEQGDSAMYLCASSWGGSYNEQFFGPGTRLTVL.

This clone has just a few counts. This chain links TRBV6-5 with TRBJ1-5, with D possibly TRBD1 on 6 matching bases. CDR3 length: 14 residues. Germline V gene lookup returns CDR1 MNHEY and CDR2 SVGAGI. V shed 5 bases and J shed 3 bases, with 11 bases lying between them. CDR3 in DNA: TGTGCCAGCAGTCCAAGACAGGACAATCAGCCCCAGCATTTT. It codes for CASSPRQDNQPQHF.